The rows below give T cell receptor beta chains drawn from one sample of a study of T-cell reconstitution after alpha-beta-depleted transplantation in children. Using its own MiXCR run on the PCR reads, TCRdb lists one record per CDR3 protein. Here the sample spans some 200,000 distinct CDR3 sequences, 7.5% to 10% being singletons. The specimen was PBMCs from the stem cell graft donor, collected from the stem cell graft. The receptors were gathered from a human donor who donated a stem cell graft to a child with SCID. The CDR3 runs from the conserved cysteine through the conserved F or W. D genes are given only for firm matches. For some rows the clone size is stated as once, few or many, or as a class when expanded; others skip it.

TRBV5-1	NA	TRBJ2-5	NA	CASRVVARETQYF	TGCGCCAGCAGGGTCGTGGCGAGGGAGACCCAGTACTTC
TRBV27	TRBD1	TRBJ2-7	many	CASSLFRRGTAIYEQYF	TGTGCCAGCAGTTTATTTCGTCGAGGGACAGCGATCTACGAGCAGTACTTC
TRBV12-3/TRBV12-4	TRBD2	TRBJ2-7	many	CASSLTPGLGAYEQYF	TGTGCCAGCAGTTTAACCCCGGGACTAGGGGCCTACGAGCAGTACTTC
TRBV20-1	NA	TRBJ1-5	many	CSAREQAGGPQHF	TGCAGTGCTAGAGAACAGGCCGGAGGGCCCCAGCATTTT
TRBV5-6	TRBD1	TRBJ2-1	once	CASGPGLGGSFYNEQFF	TGTGCCAGCGGCCCCGGGCTAGGGGGCAGTTTCTACAATGAGCAGTTCTTC
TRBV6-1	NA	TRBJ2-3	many	CASTGGANTDTQYF	TGTGCCAGCACAGGGGGGGCGAACACAGATACGCAGTATTTT
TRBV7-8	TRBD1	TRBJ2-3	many	CASSLGIGQGTDTQYF	TGTGCCAGCAGCTTAGGGATCGGACAGGGGACAGATACGCAGTATTTT
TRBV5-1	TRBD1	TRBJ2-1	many	CASSGDSRLSYNEQFF	TGCGCCAGCAGCGGGGACAGCCGCCTCTCCTACAATGAGCAGTTCTTC
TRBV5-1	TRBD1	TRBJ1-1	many	CASSLLPGQGAVDTEAFF	TGCGCCAGCAGCTTGTTACCGGGACAGGGGGCAGTGGACACTGAAGCTTTCTTT
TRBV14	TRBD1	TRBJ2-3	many	CASSSFGTGTDTQYF	TGTGCCAGCAGCAGCTTCGGGACAGGCACAGATACGCAGTATTTT
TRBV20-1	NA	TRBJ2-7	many	CSASLPSSSYEQYF	TGCAGTGCTAGTCTACCGTCGAGCTCCTACGAGCAGTACTTC
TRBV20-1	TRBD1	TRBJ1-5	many	CSARDDRGNQPQHF	TGCAGTGCTAGAGACGACAGGGGGAATCAGCCCCAGCATTTT
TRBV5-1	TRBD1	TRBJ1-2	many	CASSLEGQGVNSYGYTF	TGCGCCAGCAGCTTGGAGGGACAGGGTGTGAATAGCTATGGCTACACCTTC
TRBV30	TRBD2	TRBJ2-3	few	CAWTSGGGDTQYF	TGTGCCTGGACCAGCGGGGGAGGGGATACGCAGTATTTT
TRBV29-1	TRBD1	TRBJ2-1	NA	CSAPRDTGVRNEQFF	TGCAGCGCCCCACGTGATACAGGGGTGAGGAATGAGCAGTTCTTC
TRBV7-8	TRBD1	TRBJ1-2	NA	CASSSINRGRGGYTF	TGTGCCAGCAGCTCCATTAACAGGGGGCGAGGTGGCTACACCTTC
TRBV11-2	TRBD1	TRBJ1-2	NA	CASSRIGTGSNYGYTF	TGTGCCAGCAGCCGAATCGGGACAGGGAGTAACTATGGCTACACCTTC
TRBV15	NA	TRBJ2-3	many	CATSRDSRLDTQYF	TGTGCCACCAGCAGAGATAGCCGGCTGGATACGCAGTATTTT
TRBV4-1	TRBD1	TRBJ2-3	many	CASSQDQGADTQYF	TGCGCCAGCAGCCAAGATCAGGGGGCGGATACGCAGTATTTT
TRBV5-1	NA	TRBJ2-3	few	CASSPGGDGDTQYF	TGCGCCAGCAGCCCTGGCGGGGACGGGGATACGCAGTATTTT